This T cell receptor (beta chain) derives from a study of blood T cell repertoires in COVID-19. Overall study: The study drew acute and convalescent COVID-19 samples from the United States, Italy and Spain.

The V and J ends lost 5 bases and 8 bases, in that order; junction bases with no gene match: 6. The CDR3 consists of 15 residues. The V gene's germline CDR1 is SGHVS and CDR2 FNYEAQ. Libraries were prepared by immunoSEQ multiplex PCR; TCRdb keeps only in-frame clonotypes and omits some of them. The data contain over 45,000 clones, 70% to 90% of them singletons. V and J are TRBV7-6 and TRBJ2-1, with 13 bases that match TRBD2. Sequences were obtained from peripheral blood. The sequence came from a woman in her fifties or sixties with active COVID-19. The CDR3 is CASSMGLAGYDEQFF. As DNA, the CDR3 is TGTGCCAGCAGCATGGGACTAGCGGGGTACGATGAGCAGTTCTTC.